These 19 T cell receptor beta chains originate from one sample sequenced in a study of CD8 T cells in ankylosing spondylitis. MiXCR, run by TCRdb on the 5' RACE reads, gives a single entry per CDR3 protein. The sample consists of under 150,000 distinct CDR3 sequences, roughly 15% of them appearing once. Sequenced material: blood, either unsorted or a sorted T cell fraction (not recorded which). The receptors derive from a female donor with ankylosing spondylitis or in good health (not recorded which).

This clonotype has more than one count but fewer than ten. The V gene is TRBV5-1, the J gene TRBJ2-1, with D tentatively TRBD1 (5 bases). Trimming took off 4 bases at V and 9 bases at J, with 14 bases between the two ends. CDR1 and CDR2 from the germline V gene are SGHRS and YFSETQ. CDR3 size: 13 residues. CDR3 loop: CASSTPQGGEQFF. For the CDR3, the DNA is TGCGCCAGCAGCACACCCCAGGGTGGTGAGCAGTTCTTC.

This clonotype has just a few counts. The rearrangement uses TRBV29-1 and TRBJ1-2; D uncertain. The CDR3 extends over 13 amino acids. Trimming took 3 bases from V and 0 from J, leaving 8 bases between them. Germline V gives CDR1 SQVTM, CDR2 ANQGSEA. The CDR3 spells CSVDKISNYGYTF. The CDR3 DNA reads as TGCAGCGTTGACAAGATCTCTAACTATGGCTACACCTTC.

The chain carries TRBV6-1 and TRBJ2-2; 16 bases are a match to TRBD2. CDR3 size: 18 residues. Per the germline V gene, CDR1 is MNHNS and CDR2 is SASEGT. V shed 6 bases, J shed 5 bases, and the junction held 9 bases outside the gene matches. For the CDR3, the DNA is TGTGCCAGCAGGACTTCCGGGACTAGCGGGGGGGGTACCGGGGAGCTGTTTTTT. This sequence encodes CASRTSGTSGGGTGELFF.

The chain carries TRBV28 and TRBJ2-2, with TRBD2 matching 10 bases. The CDR3 totals 18 residues. Germline lookup yields CDR1 MDHEN and CDR2 SYDVKM. V was clipped by 4 bases and J by 5 bases; unmatched bases: 13. The CDR3 DNA follows: TGTGCCAGCAGTTCCCGAAGAAAGCGGGGGGGCCGGACCGGGGAGCTGTTTTTT. Protein: CASSSRRKRGGRTGELFF. Full variable domain (missing parts from reference TRBV28 and TRBJ2-2): DVKVTQSSRYLVKRTGEKVFLECVQDMDHENMFWYRQDPGLGLRLIYFSYDVKMKEKGDIPEGYSVSREKKERFSLILESASTNQTSMYLCASSSRRKRGGRTGELFFGEGSRLTVL.

This clonotype was found a few times. The chain recombines TRBV5-1 with TRBJ1-5; 8 bases agree with TRBD1. After removal of 4 bases from V and 6 bases from J, the junction contained 9 bases not matched to a gene. The CDR3 length is 15 residues. In germline, CDR1 is SGHRS, CDR2 YFSETQ. The CDR3 nucleotides are TGCGCCAGCAGCCCGGGGACAGGAGGAGGTCAGCCCCAGCATTTT. It encodes CASSPGTGGGQPQHF. Supplemented by reference TRBV5-1 and TRBJ1-5, the full variable domain reads KAGVTQTPRYLIKTRGQQVTLSCSPISGHRSVSWYQQTPGQGLQFLFEYFSETQRNKGNFPGRFSGRQFSNSRSEMNVSTLELGDSALYLCASSPGTGGGQPQHFGDGTRLSIL.

This clonotype showed up many times. V gene TRBV5-1 combines with J gene TRBJ1-4; D may be TRBD1 (6 bases). CDR1 is SGHRS and CDR2 is YFSETQ in the germline V gene. The germline V and J ends were trimmed by 6 bases and 7 bases, with 13 bases remaining between them. The CDR3 has 13 amino acids. The CDR3, as DNA: TGCGCCAGCAACACAGGGACTGGTGAAAAACTGTTTTTT. Translation gives CASNTGTGEKLFF.

V usage is TRBV7-2 and J usage is TRBJ2-2; possible D gene TRBD1, 6 bases. There are 14 residues in the CDR3. CDR1 is SGHTA and CDR2 is FQGNSA in the germline V gene. Trimming stripped 8 bases from V and 0 bases from J, with 10 bases between. The CDR3 region is CASPGETNTGELFF. The CDR3 DNA reads TGTGCCAGCCCAGGGGAAACGAACACCGGGGAGCTGTTTTTT.

This clonotype was recorded at least ten times. V is TRBV10-2 and J is TRBJ2-2; no firm D call. The V end was cut by 7 bases, the J end by 3 bases, with 15 bases between. Germline values: CDR1 WSHSY, CDR2 SAAADI. The CDR3 sequence is 15 residues long. DNA for the CDR3: TGCGCCAGCACCGACGGTCGGATTTACACCGGGGAGCTGTTTTTT. It is translated as CASTDGRIYTGELFF.

There are many counts of this clonotype. The chain is built from TRBV12-3 or TRBV12-4 and TRBJ1-1; D gene unclear. This CDR3 has 11 residues. The V gene lost 8 bases and the J gene lost 5 bases, with 9 bases spanning the gap. The CDR3 DNA follows: TGTGCCAGCGTGGAAGGGACTGAAGCTTTCTTT. This codes for CASVEGTEAFF.

The chain recombines TRBV20-1 with TRBJ2-7; TRBD2 matches 8 bases. CDR1 is DFQATT, CDR2 SNEGSKA, per germline (reference sequence). The CDR3 totals 15 residues. With V trimmed by 0 bases and J by 3 bases, 7 bases remained unmatched. The DNA of the CDR3 is TGCAGTGCTAGAGATCCCAGCGGGAGAATCTACGAGCAGTACTTC. This gives the protein CSARDPSGRIYEQYF.

The chain has TRBV13 and TRBJ2-7, with 7 bases aligning to TRBD1. With 5 bases clipped from V and 0 bases from J, the junction kept 19 bases outside the gene matches. The CDR3 contains 19 residues. CDR1 PRHDT and CDR2 FYEKMQ come from the germline V gene (reference sequence). In DNA, the CDR3 is TGTGCCAGCAGCACAGAGGACCCCGCACGGGACAGCAGCTCCTACGAGCAGTACTTC. It specifies CASSTEDPARDSSSYEQYF.

A word on this clonotype: An end of the junction differs from the germline gene, which may be a read error. This chain links TRBV20-1 with TRBJ2-1; 10 nucleotides line up with TRBD2. Germline V gene sequence: CDR1 DFQATT, CDR2 SNEGSKA (reference sequence). This CDR3 contains 13 residues. CDR3 nucleotides: TGCAGTCCAGCGGGAGGGCTTTCTTTTGAGCAGCTCTTC. Translated: CSPAGGLSFEQLF.

V usage is TRBV5-1 and J usage is TRBJ1-1, with D possibly being TRBD1 (5 bases). CDR3 length: 16 residues. Germline loops: CDR1 SGHRS, CDR2 YFSETQ. V lost 4 bases, J lost 4 bases, and 20 bases lay in between. CDR3: CASSKPTEGWVTEAFF. CDR3 bases: TGCGCCAGCAGCAAACCGACAGAAGGGTGGGTCACTGAAGCTTTCTTT.

Many counts were recorded for this clonotype. The V call is TRBV20-1, the J call TRBJ2-7, with D hard to call. The ends were cut back, 3 bases at V and 2 bases at J, with 8 bases in the middle. Germline CDR1 is DFQATT and CDR2 is SNEGSKA (reference sequence). There are 12 residues in the CDR3. The CDR3 is CSASAGTYEQYF. The CDR3 nucleotides read TGCAGTGCTAGTGCCGGCACCTACGAGCAGTACTTC.

The gene calls are TRBV4-1 and TRBJ2-1, with TRBD2 matching 14 bases. Germline V lookup: CDR1 MGHRA, CDR2 YSYEKL. After removal of 8 bases from V and 2 bases from J, the junction contained 2 bases not matched to a gene. This CDR3 is built from 15 residues. The CDR3 region is CASGTSGGTYNEQFF. The CDR3 DNA reads as TGCGCCAGCGGGACTAGCGGGGGTACCTACAATGAGCAGTTCTTC.

This clonotype was detected many times. The V gene is TRBV20-1, the J gene TRBJ1-5; TRBD1 agrees at 10 bases. This CDR3 contains 16 residues. Germline CDR1 is DFQATT and CDR2 is SNEGSKA (reference sequence). The ends lost 0 bases at V and 4 bases at J; junction bases unmatched: 6. Written as DNA, the CDR3 is TGCAGTGCTAGAGACGGGCGACAGGGGGCAAATCAGCCCCAGCATTTT. Translation: CSARDGRQGANQPQHF.

This clonotype was seen a handful of times. V usage is TRBV20-1 and J usage is TRBJ2-2; no firm D call. This CDR3 is 13 amino acids long. Looked up from germline, CDR1 is DFQATT and CDR2 is SNEGSKA (reference sequence). V lost 1 base, J lost 5 bases, and 8 bases lay in between. The CDR3 coding sequence is TGCAGTGCTAGAGGGCCGCAGACCGGGGAGCTGTTTTTT. This translates into CSARGPQTGELFF.

This clonotype was seen more than once but under ten times. The genes are TRBV27 and TRBJ2-6; D is unresolved. V lost 5 bases, J lost 3 bases, and 8 bases lay in between. Germline values: CDR1 MNHEY, CDR2 SMNVEV (reference sequence). The CDR3 is made up of 14 amino acids. The CDR3 loop is CASSLRVGANVLTF. The CDR3 DNA follows: TGTGCCAGCAGTCTAAGGGTTGGGGCCAACGTCCTGACTTTC.

This clonotype has just a few counts. CDR3: CARSLGRGLSTDTQYF. Written as DNA, the CDR3 is TGTGCCAGAAGCCTCGGGAGGGGGTTGAGCACAGATACGCAGTATTTT. J is TRBJ2-3 and V is TRBV5-3, with 8 bases that match TRBD2. TRBV5-3 is flagged as an ORF with uncertain function. The J segment lost 0 bases and the V segment lost 4 bases, leaving 7 bases of the junction unmatched. The length of the CDR3 is 16 residues.